This entry lists 13 T cell receptor beta chains sequenced from one sample in a study of T cell repertoires in cytomegalovirus infection. Their antigens remain unidentified. Each CDR3 protein gets one entry after TCRdb re-called the reads with MiXCR. Of hundreds of thousands of distinct CDR3 sequences in the sample, roughly a third were seen once. Source: cultured PBMCs, taken from culture after CMV antigen stimulation. The receptors come from a human donor in good health (CMV status not recorded). Some clones in this sample may be carry-over from other donors' samples.

V is TRBV7-2 and J is TRBJ2-2; 12 bases fit TRBD2. The CDR3 is 17 residues long. Unmatched junction bases numbered 9, after V lost 4 bases and J lost 6 bases. Germline V gene lookup returns CDR1 SGHTA and CDR2 FQGNSA. CDR3 sequence (DNA): TGTGCCAGCAGCTCTAATCTAGCGGGAGGGCTGGCCGGGGAGCTGTTTTTT. Protein sequence: CASSSNLAGGLAGELFF. The entire variable domain, with the rest obtained from reference TRBV7-2 and TRBJ2-2, is as follows: GAGVSQSPSNKVTEKGKDVELRCDPISGHTALYWYRQSLGQGLEFLIYFQGNSAPDKSGLPSDRFSAERTGGSVSTLTIQRTQQEDSAVYLCASSSNLAGGLAGELFFGEGSRLTVL.

The chain combines TRBV28 with TRBJ2-2, with 8 nucleotides matching TRBD2. Germline CDR1 MDHEN, CDR2 SYDVKM. The length of the CDR3 is 16 residues. V shed 2 bases, J shed 5 bases, and the junction held 7 bases outside the gene matches. DNA for the CDR3: TGTGCCAGCAGTTTACAGGGACTAGGACCGACCGGGGAGCTGTTTTTT. It translates to CASSLQGLGPTGELFF.

V is TRBV7-9 and J is TRBJ2-1; the D call may be TRBD1 or TRBD2 (5 bases each). The germline CDR1 and CDR2 sequences are SEHNR and FQNEAQ (reference sequence). V shed 5 bases and J shed 3 bases, with 26 bases lying between them. The CDR3 spans 19 residues. This chain's CDR3 is CASSPGPKGSRAHYNEQFF. The CDR3 nucleotides read TGTGCCAGCAGCCCGGGACCGAAAGGTTCCCGAGCTCACTACAATGAGCAGTTCTTC.

The CDR3 spells CASSQTLMGLNTEAFF. The DNA for the CDR3 is TGTGCCAGCAGTCAGACGCTTATGGGACTGAACACTGAAGCTTTCTTT. The V and J genes are TRBV7-2 and TRBJ1-1, with TRBD1 as a possible D gene (5 bases). V was cut by 6 bases and J by 0 bases, with 17 bases left in between. Germline-derived CDR1 and CDR2 are SGHTA and FQGNSA. CDR3 size: 16 residues.

This clonotype was seen a few times. The rearrangement links TRBV27 to TRBJ2-1, with 11 bases fitting TRBD2. The CDR3 length is 15 residues. V shed 8 bases, J shed 9 bases, and the junction held 12 bases outside the gene matches. Germline loops: CDR1 MNHEY, CDR2 SMNVEV (reference sequence). The CDR3 loop reads CASESLTSGSPEQFF. CDR3 DNA: TGTGCCAGCGAATCCTTAACTAGCGGGAGTCCTGAGCAGTTCTTC.

This clonotype was observed once. The rearrangement links TRBV20-1 to TRBJ2-7; 10 nucleotides align to TRBD1. Germline CDR1 reads DFQATT; CDR2 reads SNEGSKA (reference sequence). This CDR3 has 13 amino acids. V was pared by 4 bases and J by 3 bases, with 3 bases of the junction left unmatched. The CDR3 DNA sequence: TGCAGTGCTAACGGACAGGGGGGCTACGAGCAGTACTTC. This encodes CSANGQGGYEQYF.

The chain combines TRBV24-1 with TRBJ2-1, with 10 positions matching TRBD2. Germline V lookup: CDR1 KGHDR, CDR2 SFDVKD. The CDR3 covers 16 residues. V was clipped by 4 bases and J by 7 bases; unmatched bases: 9. The CDR3 bases are TGTGCCACCAGTGACCGTAGCGGGAGGTTTACTAATGAGCAGTTCTTC. It yields the protein CATSDRSGRFTNEQFF.

This clonotype was seen more than once but under ten times. The chain recombines TRBV6-1 with TRBJ2-1; D gene unclear. Germline assignment: CDR1 MNHNS and CDR2 SASEGT. Trimming shortened V by 5 bases and J by 0 bases, and 8 bases separated the two germline ends. This CDR3 is built from 14 residues. CDR3 nucleotides: TGTGCCAGCAGTCCCTACGGCTCCTACAATGAGCAGTTCTTC. This codes for CASSPYGSYNEQFF.

In its sample, this clonotype was seen many times. The chain has TRBV7-2 and TRBJ1-5; a weak D match, TRBD1 (5 bases). V was cut by 3 bases and J by 0 bases, with 9 bases left in between. Germline-derived CDR1 and CDR2 are SGHTA and FQGNSA. The CDR3 contains 15 residues. This CDR3 reads CASSLRQSSNQPQHF. For the CDR3, the DNA is TGTGCCAGCAGCTTGCGACAGAGTAGCAATCAGCCCCAGCATTTT.

This clonotype was seen ten or more times. The gene calls are TRBV7-8 and TRBJ1-5; a weak D match, TRBD1 (6 bases). V was cut by 0 bases and J by 4 bases, with 13 bases left in between. Germline values: CDR1 SGHVS, CDR2 FQNEAQ. The CDR3 spans 16 residues. CDR3 sequence (DNA): TGTGCCAGCAGCTTAGCGCCAGGGGACGCTAATCAGCCCCAGCATTTT. It yields the protein CASSLAPGDANQPQHF.

This rearrangement joins TRBV27 to TRBJ2-7, with D unresolved. Trimming took off 8 bases at V and 2 bases at J, with 10 bases between the two ends. In germline, CDR1 is MNHEY, CDR2 SMNVEV (reference sequence). This CDR3 region has 12 residues. The CDR3 DNA is TGTGCCAGCGCCACAGATCCCTACGAGCAGTACTTC. Translation gives CASATDPYEQYF.

The chain uses TRBV12-3 or TRBV12-4 and TRBJ2-7, with D tentatively TRBD1 or TRBD2 (5 bases each). This CDR3 comprises 14 residues. V gave up 7 bases and J gave up 0 bases, with 13 bases separating them. CDR3 residues: CASTEYGTSYEQYF. CDR3 in DNA: TGTGCCAGCACCGAATACGGGACCTCCTACGAGCAGTACTTC.

The sample holds many counts of this clonotype. The rearrangement uses TRBV7-8 and TRBJ2-3, with 9 bases matching TRBD2. CDR1 is SGHVS and CDR2 is FQNEAQ in the germline V gene. CDR3 length equals 16 residues. V lost 5 bases to trimming and J lost 4 bases; unmatched junction nucleotides: 10. The CDR3 region has the DNA TGTGCCAGCAGCCTCCGGATAGCGGGAGTATCAGATACGCAGTATTTT. As protein: CASSLRIAGVSDTQYF.